The T cell receptor (beta chain) described here comes from a study of blood T cell repertoires in COVID-19. Participant age was roughly 18 to 90 years, and participants resided in about two dozen US areas. Sequencing used immunoSEQ multiplex PCR; TCRdb keeps in-frame clones, though not all of them. The table includes roughly 200,000 clones, around 88% detected once. The CDR3 runs to 15 residues. Germline CDR1 is LNHDA and CDR2 is SQIVND (reference sequence). Germline trimming cut 7 bases from V and 8 bases from J; bases unmatched to any gene: 11. The receptor's source is a man aged 40-49 years with acute COVID-19. J is TRBJ1-2 and V is TRBV19, with 12 bases fitting TRBD1. Sequenced material: PBMCs or T cells enriched from blood (not recorded which). The CDR3 here is CASTSPGQGAWGYTF. In nucleotides, the CDR3 is TGTGCCAGTACCTCTCCGGGACAGGGGGCGTGGGGCTACACCTTC.